The TCR beta chain described here comes from a study of OX40 agonist ivuxolimab in advanced cancers. In the study overall: Anti-PD-1, anti-PD-L1 or anti-CTLA-4 therapy given earlier was allowed, and roughly 40% had some.

Trimming left V 5 bases short and J 5 bases short, with 15 bases between. Germline CDR1 and CDR2: SGHVS and FNYEAQ. This CDR3 is built from 14 residues. Anyone with autoimmune disease history or systemic immunosuppression was excluded. The repertoire was sequenced with immunoSEQ multiplex PCR; TCRdb's copy has only in-frame clones and lacks some. The table shows around 100,000 clones, with 75% to 95% occurring only once. There are a few counts of this clone. V usage is TRBV7-6 and J usage is TRBJ2-5, with TRBD1 as a possible D gene (6 bases). The sequencing here drew on CD4+ or CD8+ T cells sorted from blood, taken in a trial of the OX40 agonist ivuxolimab. The TCR comes from an adult with an advanced solid tumor such as melanoma, head and neck, liver or kidney cancer. For the CDR3, the DNA is TGTGCCAGCAGCAAAAAACAGGGCCTGGAGACCCAGTACTTC. This translates into CASSKKQGLETQYF.